This paragraph reports one TCR beta chain. These data come from a study of blood T cell repertoires in COVID-19. Study-wide background: PBMCs, B-cell-depleted T cells, or T cells provided the cDNA or gDNA that made up the material.

Under the authors' procedure: Estimation of nucleated cell counts relied on the amplification of reference gene primers. Method: immunoSEQ multiplex PCR; TCRdb's copy keeps in-frame clones and lacks some. V and J calls and clone size follow that table, whereas D and trimming were derived from the DNA. The sample has fewer than 30,000 clones, around nine tenths seen once. This CDR3 has 15 residues. The V gene end was trimmed by 5 bases and the J gene end by 2 bases; junction bases not matched to a gene: 8. CDR1 is SGHVS and CDR2 is FNYEAQ in the germline V gene. The sample consisted of peripheral blood. The genes are TRBV7-6 and TRBJ2-5, with 7 bases aligning to TRBD1. This clonotype originated in a man aged 50-60 years with active COVID-19. CDR3 coding DNA: TGTGCCAGCAGCACAGCGGCAGGGGGTCAAGAGACCCAGTACTTC. Translation: CASSTAAGGQETQYF. Full variable domain (remainder filled in from reference TRBV7-6 and TRBJ2-5): GAGVSQSPRYKVTKRGQDVALRCDPISGHVSLYWYRQALGQGPEFLTYFNYEAQQDKSGLPNDRFSAERPEGSISTLTIQRTEQRDSAMYRCASSTAAGGQETQYFGPGTRLLVL.